Each of the 12 T cell receptor beta chains below was sequenced from the same sample in a study of siplizumab effects on memory and regulatory T cells. Method: immunoSEQ multiplex PCR; TCRdb's copy keeps in-frame clones and lacks some. The data hold some 97,000 clones, with less than 95% observed a single time. Source material: non-Treg CD4+ T cells sorted from blood. The source is a human donor in good health.

This chain connects TRBV28 to TRBJ2-1, with 7 bases identical to TRBD1. Unmatched junction bases numbered 9, after V lost 5 bases and J lost 8 bases. This CDR3 is 14 amino acids long. From germline, CDR1 is MDHEN and CDR2 SYDVKM. CDR3 amino acids: CASSNRLTGDEQFF. DNA of the CDR3: TGTGCCAGCAGTAACCGGCTAACAGGGGATGAGCAGTTCTTC. The entire variable domain, with the rest obtained from reference TRBV28 and TRBJ2-1, is as follows: DVKVTQSSRYLVKRTGEKVFLECVQDMDHENMFWYRQDPGLGLRLIYFSYDVKMKEKGDIPEGYSVSREKKERFSLILESASTNQTSMYLCASSNRLTGDEQFFGPGTRLTVL.

The CDR3 spells CASSRGTEGNTIYF. The CDR3 DNA sequence: TGCGCCAGCAGTCGAGGGACAGAAGGAAACACCATATATTTT. The chain is built from TRBV5-1 and TRBJ1-3; 7 bases line up with TRBD1. Losses at the gene ends were 5 bases for V and 4 bases for J; bases not matched to a gene: 6. The CDR3 extends over 14 amino acids. Germline CDR1 reads SGHRS; CDR2 reads YFSETQ.

The V gene is TRBV5-6, the J gene TRBJ2-7; no definite D call. V lost 2 bases to trimming and J lost 4 bases, with 13 bases between them. The CDR3 length is 14 residues. CDR1 and CDR2 from the germline V gene are SGHDT and YYEEEE. This chain's CDR3 is CASSFAAESYEQYF. The CDR3 DNA is TGTGCCAGCAGCTTTGCCGCAGAATCATACGAGCAGTACTTC.

The gene calls are TRBV14 and TRBJ2-3; D gene ambiguous. The CDR3 totals 12 residues. Trimming took 4 bases from V and 3 from J, leaving 5 bases between them. Germline loops: CDR1 SGHDN, CDR2 FVKESK. CDR3 bases: TGTGCCAGCAGCCTTGCGACAGATACGCAGTATTTT. This codes for CASSLATDTQYF.

This sequence joins TRBV19 and TRBJ1-3; TRBD1 might be the D (6 bases). The CDR3 length is 16 residues. Germline values: CDR1 LNHDA, CDR2 SQIVND (reference sequence). The V gene lost 7 bases and the J gene lost 4 bases, with 20 bases spanning the gap. The DNA for the CDR3 is TGTGCCAGTACCCTAGGGCCACAGGGTAACGGAAACACCATATATTTT. It yields the protein CASTLGPQGNGNTIYF. Variable domain in full (rest from reference TRBV19 and TRBJ1-3): DGGITQSPKYLFRKEGQNVTLSCEQNLNHDAMYWYRQDPGQGLRLIYYSQIVNDFQKGDIAEGYSVSREKKESFPLTVTSAQKNPTAFYLCASTLGPQGNGNTIYFGEGSWLTVV.

The chain links TRBV7-9 to TRBJ2-3; 12 bases fit TRBD2. The germline V gene encodes CDR1 SEHNR and CDR2 FQNEAQ (reference sequence). The CDR3 spans 17 residues. J lost 5 bases, V lost 2 bases, and 8 bases had no gene match. The CDR3 loop reads CASSLPSGRALGDTQYF. For the CDR3, the DNA is TGTGCCAGCAGCTTACCTAGCGGGAGGGCCCTTGGAGATACGCAGTATTTT.

The V and J genes are TRBV29-1 and TRBJ2-5; tentatively, D is TRBD1 (5 bases). CDR1 is SQVTM, CDR2 ANQGSEA, per germline. Trimming left V 5 bases short and J 6 bases short, with 10 bases between. The CDR3 consists of 11 residues. This CDR3 reads CSVINRQTQYF. CDR3 coding DNA: TGCAGCGTTATCAACAGGCAGACCCAGTACTTC.

The rearrangement uses TRBV18 and TRBJ2-1; 9 bases match TRBD2. CDR3 length equals 15 residues. The V gene's germline CDR1 is KGHSH and CDR2 LQKENI. V lost 2 bases and J lost 6; bases outside the gene matches: 5. Written as DNA, the CDR3 is TGTGCCAGCTCACCAATACGGACTAGCGCCAATGAGCAGTTCTTC. Translating gives CASSPIRTSANEQFF.

V and J are TRBV5-1 and TRBJ2-5, with TRBD1 matching 7 bases. Germline CDR1 and CDR2: SGHRS and YFSETQ. J lost 5 bases, V lost 4 bases, and 8 bases had no gene match. This CDR3 has 14 residues. The chain's CDR3 is CASSPRQGEETQYF. The CDR3, as DNA: TGCGCCAGCAGCCCCAGACAGGGTGAGGAGACCCAGTACTTC.

The chain joins TRBV5-1 to TRBJ1-1, with D unresolved. Germline loops: CDR1 SGHRS, CDR2 YFSETQ. The CDR3 sequence is 14 residues long. Trimming pared 0 bases from V and 8 bases from J, leaving 14 bases between. This chain's CDR3 is CASSLGPGAQEAFF. For the CDR3, the DNA is TGCGCCAGCAGCTTGGGACCGGGCGCCCAGGAAGCTTTCTTT.

V is TRBV5-6 and J is TRBJ1-5; 9 nucleotides align to TRBD1. This CDR3 comprises 16 residues. J lost 1 base, V lost 2 bases, and 4 bases had no gene match. Looked up from germline, CDR1 is SGHDT and CDR2 is YYEEEE. The CDR3 sequence: CASSFGTGQSNQPQHF. The CDR3 coding sequence is TGTGCCAGCAGCTTCGGGACAGGGCAAAGCAATCAGCCCCAGCATTTT.

The chain is built from TRBV9 and TRBJ2-1; D not certain. Germline CDR1 is SGDLS and CDR2 is YYNGEE. CDR3 length equals 16 residues. The germline V and J ends were trimmed by 3 bases and 7 bases, with 20 bases remaining between them. The CDR3 reads CASSALGSADTNEQFF. In nucleotides, the CDR3 is TGTGCCAGCAGCGCCCTAGGGTCCGCTGATACGAATGAGCAGTTCTTC.